The 11 T cell receptor beta chains below all came from one sample that was sequenced in a study of follicular helper T cells after annual influenza vaccination. Documented time point: 2014-2015 season, 7 days after vaccination. TCRdb keeps only in-frame clones here, not all; method: immunoSEQ multiplex PCR. The table shows approximately 9,600 clones, with under 85% occurring only once. This specimen consisted of CXCR5- memory CD4+ T cells sorted from blood, obtained 7 days after influenza vaccination. These receptor sequences come from an adult who received the influenza vaccine.

V and J are TRBV5-4 and TRBJ1-2; weak D call: TRBD1 (6 bases). Trimming took off 1 base at V and 6 bases at J, with 16 bases between the two ends. Germline V gene sequence: CDR1 SGHNT, CDR2 YYREEE (reference sequence). CDR3 size: 15 residues. CDR3 DNA: TGTGCCAGCAGCTTGAGTGTAGGGGGATTGGATGGCTACACCTTC. It translates to CASSLSVGGLDGYTF.

V and J are TRBV7-9 and TRBJ1-6; 10 bases are shared with TRBD1. The V and J ends lost 3 bases and 8 bases, in that order; junction bases with no gene match: 16. Germline CDR1 reads SEHNR; CDR2 reads FQNEAQ (reference sequence). This CDR3 spans 19 amino acids. The CDR3 region has the DNA TGTGCCAGCAGCTTCACGCGAAGCCGGGACAGGGGTCCCCATTCACCCCTCCACTTT. Protein product: CASSFTRSRDRGPHSPLHF.

V and J are TRBV9 and TRBJ2-7, with D unresolved. V gave up 4 bases and J gave up 1 base, with 12 bases separating them. The CDR3 length is 14 residues. Germline V gives CDR1 SGDLS, CDR2 YYNGEE. In DNA, the CDR3 is TGTGCCAGCAGCCTGGGCCCGCCTTCCTACGAGCAGTACTTC. It specifies CASSLGPPSYEQYF.

This sequence joins TRBV30 and TRBJ2-5, with 9 bases aligning to TRBD2. Germline CDR1 is GTSNPN and CDR2 is SVGIG (reference sequence). V was clipped by 6 bases and J by 5 bases; unmatched bases: 10. The CDR3 length is 14 residues. CDR3 protein: CACRLAAVHETQYF. The DNA for the CDR3 is TGTGCCTGTCGACTAGCGGCAGTTCACGAGACCCAGTACTTC.

The V and J genes are TRBV9 and TRBJ2-3, with 8 bases aligning to TRBD2. Germline assignment: CDR1 SGDLS and CDR2 YYNGEE. The CDR3 runs 17 residues. J gave up 6 bases and V 0 bases, and 12 bases lay outside the gene matches. The CDR3 region has the DNA TGTGCCAGCAGCGTAGCTCCGTGGCGGCGGGAGGACGATACGCAGTATTTT. This encodes CASSVAPWRREDDTQYF.

This clone was counted a few times. The chain joins TRBV5-4 to TRBJ1-6, with 8 bases that match TRBD1. Trimming cost V 4 bases and J 9 bases; bases outside gene matches: 12. The CDR3 contains 16 residues. From germline, CDR1 is SGHNT and CDR2 YYREEE (reference sequence). This CDR3 reads CASSQHRGSEGSPLHF. CDR3 sequence (DNA): TGTGCCAGCAGCCAGCACAGGGGGTCGGAAGGTTCACCCCTCCACTTT.

CDR3 nucleotide sequence: TGTGCCAGCAGCCAGACAGGGGGCACAGATACGCAGTATTTT. Translated: CASSQTGGTDTQYF. The genes are TRBV9 and TRBJ2-3, with 8 bases lining up with TRBD1. V shed 4 bases, J shed 1 base, and the junction held 2 bases outside the gene matches. Germline loops: CDR1 SGDLS, CDR2 YYNGEE. This CDR3 has 14 amino acids.

The CDR3 loop is CASSLGTANYGYTF. CDR3 coding DNA: TGTGCCAGCAGCTTGGGGACAGCTAACTATGGCTACACCTTC. V and J are TRBV5-4 and TRBJ1-2, with D perhaps matching TRBD1 (6 bases). Germline CDR1 and CDR2: SGHNT and YYREEE (reference sequence). The length of the CDR3 is 14 residues. With 0 bases removed from V and 0 bases from J, the gap between germline ends came to 6 bases.

The sample holds a few counts of this clone. The chain couples TRBV7-9 to TRBJ2-2; D unresolved. The CDR3 spans 13 residues. V lost 1 base and J 6 bases, leaving 6 bases between the germline ends. Germline lookup yields CDR1 SEHNR and CDR2 FQNEAQ (reference sequence). Here the CDR3 DNA reads TGTGCCAGCAGCTTAGAAGGGTCCGGGGAGCTGTTTTTT. It is translated as CASSLEGSGELFF.

CDR3 sequence: CASSQDYGTGELFF. CDR3 coding DNA: TGTGCCAGCAGCCAAGACTACGGCACCGGGGAGCTGTTTTTT. This sequence joins TRBV7-3 and TRBJ2-2, with D tentatively TRBD2 (5 bases). Germline CDR1 is SGHTA and CDR2 is FQGTGA. The V gene lost 5 bases and the J gene lost 4 bases, with 11 bases spanning the gap. This CDR3 spans 14 amino acids.

The chain has TRBV7-9 and TRBJ2-3; tentatively, D is TRBD1 or TRBD2 (5 bases each). Germline values: CDR1 SEHNR, CDR2 FQNEAQ (reference sequence). CDR3 length equals 16 residues. Trimming left V 0 bases short and J 0 bases short, with 10 bases between. The CDR3 protein is CASSLAGRGSTDTQYF. CDR3 nucleotide sequence: TGTGCCAGCAGCTTAGCGGGACGAGGTAGCACAGATACGCAGTATTTT.